These 32 T cell receptor beta chains originate from one sample sequenced in a study of cytomegalovirus exposure and HLA in healthy donors. The PCR had 60 Vbeta and 13 Jbeta primers. Sequencing was performed with immunoSEQ multiplex PCR; in TCRdb, only in-frame clones are kept and a portion is missing. This sample has roughly 110,000 clones, with around 77% found just once. Sequenced input: PBMCs. Receptor source: a man aged 18 to 30 in good health and CMV-seronegative.

The chain couples TRBV7-3 to TRBJ1-6; TRBD1 might be the D (6 bases). There are 15 residues in the CDR3. Germline CDR1 SGHTA, CDR2 FQGTGA. V lost 5 bases, J lost 9 bases, and 17 bases lay in between. The CDR3 loop reads CASSVEGQGTSPLHF. DNA of the CDR3: TGTGCCAGCAGCGTTGAGGGTCAGGGGACTTCACCCCTCCACTTT.

J is TRBJ2-3 and V is TRBV13, with a tentative D call TRBD2 (5 bases). V shed 6 bases and J shed 9 bases, with 16 bases lying between them. This CDR3 is 13 amino acids long. CDR1 PRHDT and CDR2 FYEKMQ come from the germline V gene (reference sequence). The CDR3 protein is CASSSTGNPTQYF. The CDR3, as DNA: TGTGCCAGCAGTTCCACGGGAAACCCCACGCAGTATTTT.

This clone was seen just once. This rearrangement joins TRBV6-5 to TRBJ2-7, with 8 bases matching TRBD2. V lost 5 bases, J lost 3 bases, and 6 bases stayed unmatched. This CDR3 contains 14 residues. CDR1 and CDR2 from the germline V gene are MNHEY and SVGAGI. CDR3 in DNA: TGTGCCAGCAGTCCTCTAGCGGGCATCTACGAGCAGTACTTC. Translation: CASSPLAGIYEQYF.

This sequence joins TRBV6-1 and TRBJ2-5, with 7 bases fitting TRBD1. Germline CDR1 is MNHNS and CDR2 is SASEGT. The CDR3 consists of 13 residues. V trimming: 8 bases; J trimming: 2 bases; junction bases outside the gene matches: 5. In nucleotides, the CDR3 is TGTGCCAGCGAGGTCAGGGGGCAAGAGACCCAGTACTTC. Translation gives CASEVRGQETQYF.

This clone was detected a few times. The CDR3 nucleotides read TGTGCCAGCAGCCAAGAGGAGACAGGGGTGAAAAAACTGTTTTTT. Translated, it gives CASSQEETGVKKLFF. This chain joins TRBV4-2 and TRBJ1-4; TRBD1 agrees at 8 bases. With V trimmed by 0 bases and J by 9 bases, 6 bases remained unmatched. The germline gives CDR1 LGHNA, CDR2 YNFKEQ. The CDR3 covers 15 residues.

The chain combines TRBV7-8 with TRBJ1-2, with D possibly being TRBD1 (5 bases). V was clipped by 5 bases and J by 2 bases, with 27 bases between them. This CDR3 region has 19 residues. The germline gives CDR1 SGHVS, CDR2 FQNEAQ. Written as DNA, the CDR3 is TGTGCCAGCAGCCTCTCTTTCAACCTCGACAGCGCAAAAAACTATGGCTACACCTTC. This translates into CASSLSFNLDSAKNYGYTF. The full variable domain, in which reference TRBV7-8 and TRBJ1-2 provide the parts outside the CDR3, is GAGVSQSPRYKVAKRGQDVALRCDPISGHVSLFWYQQALGQGPEFLTYFQNEAQLDKSGLPSDRFFAERPEGSVSTLKIQRTQQEDSAVYLCASSLSFNLDSAKNYGYTFGSGTRLTVV.

The chain carries TRBV7-8 and TRBJ1-5, with D hard to call. The CDR3 consists of 15 residues. Germline CDR1 and CDR2: SGHVS and FQNEAQ. V was pared by 2 bases and J by 1 base, with 9 bases between. CDR3 in DNA: TGTGCCAGCAGCTTAAGGAGGGAAAGCAATCAGCCCCAGCATTTT. Translation: CASSLRRESNQPQHF.

About this clone: The same CDR3 arises from other DNA sequences in this sample as well. This sequence joins TRBV4-2 and TRBJ2-5, with 12 bases matching TRBD2. The CDR3 is made up of 15 amino acids. The V and J ends lost 4 bases and 2 bases, in that order; junction bases with no gene match: 2. In germline, CDR1 is LGHNA, CDR2 YNFKEQ. In DNA form, the CDR3 reads TGTGCCAGCAGCCCACTAGCGGGGGGTCAAGAGACCCAGTACTTC. Encoded protein: CASSPLAGGQETQYF.

This chain links TRBV27 with TRBJ2-7; the D gene is possibly TRBD1 (6 bases). Germline CDR1 reads MNHEY; CDR2 reads SMNVEV (reference sequence). The ends were cut back, 2 bases at V and 0 bases at J, with 11 bases in the middle. The CDR3 extends over 15 amino acids. In nucleotides, the CDR3 is TGTGCCAGCAGTTTAGCCAGGGGAGACTCCTACGAGCAGTACTTC. Encoded protein: CASSLARGDSYEQYF.

The chain is built from TRBV4-1 and TRBJ1-1; D remains ambiguous. From germline, CDR1 is MGHRA and CDR2 YSYEKL. Trimming took off 0 bases at V and 1 base at J, with 9 bases between the two ends. There are 15 residues in the CDR3. The DNA of the CDR3 is TGCGCCAGCAGCCAAGAGAGTCCACCGAACACTGAAGCTTTCTTT. Its protein product is CASSQESPPNTEAFF.

The rearrangement links TRBV6-6 to TRBJ1-5, with D possibly matching TRBD1 (5 bases). CDR1 and CDR2 (germline): MNHNY, SVGAGI (reference sequence). The length of the CDR3 is 15 residues. V shed 2 bases and J shed 2 bases, with 10 bases lying between them. The CDR3 loop reads CASSYDGAGNQPQHF. In DNA, the CDR3 is TGTGCCAGCAGTTACGATGGGGCTGGCAATCAGCCCCAGCATTTT.

The J gene is TRBJ1-2, the V gene TRBV14; TRBD1 matches 8 bases. The CDR3 has 14 amino acids. Per the germline V gene, CDR1 is SGHDN and CDR2 is FVKESK. The V and J ends lost 4 bases and 8 bases, in that order; junction bases with no gene match: 9. This chain's CDR3 is CASSRRTGSDGYTF. CDR3 in DNA: TGTGCCAGCAGCCGACGGACAGGGTCGGACGGCTACACCTTC.

Worth noting for this clone: One junction end disagrees with the germline gene, perhaps due to a read error. The chain links TRBV7-9 to TRBJ1-2; D is ambiguous. CDR3 length: 12 amino acids. Germline V gene data show CDR1 as SEHNR and CDR2 as FQNEAQ (reference sequence). DNA of the CDR3: TGTTCCAGCAGCTTGTTGGCGGGCGGCTACACCTTC. Protein sequence: CSSSLLAGGYTF.

The genes are TRBV19 and TRBJ2-3; the D gene is possibly TRBD2 (6 bases). CDR1 is LNHDA, CDR2 SQIVND, per germline (reference sequence). Trimming left V 5 bases short and J 10 bases short, with 16 bases between. CDR3 length: 13 residues. Written as DNA, the CDR3 is TGTGCCAGTAGTTGGCAGGGACTGTGGGCGCAGTATTTT. Its translation is CASSWQGLWAQYF.

A note on this clone: Relative to the germline gene, one junction end is altered; a read error may explain this. CDR3: CASSPAGQADTEAFF. Here the CDR3 DNA reads TGTGCCAGCTCACCAGCCGGACAGGCCGACACCGAAGCTTTCTTT. The rearrangement uses TRBV18 and TRBJ1-1; 7 nucleotides agree with TRBD1. Germline CDR1 is KGHSH and CDR2 is LQKENI. CDR3 size: 15 residues.

The genes are TRBV5-1 and TRBJ1-1, with a tentative D call TRBD1 (5 bases). CDR1 SGHRS and CDR2 YFSETQ come from the germline V gene. This CDR3 is 14 amino acids long. Trimming took off 0 bases at V and 5 bases at J, with 11 bases between the two ends. For the CDR3, the DNA is TGCGCCAGCAGCTTGGGTGGGGGGAGAACTGAAGCTTTCTTT. Its protein is CASSLGGGRTEAFF.

The chain recombines TRBV11-2 with TRBJ2-1, with 7 bases aligning to TRBD1. The CDR3 length is 14 residues. CDR1 and CDR2 (germline): SGHAT, FQNNGV. The V gene end was trimmed by 3 bases and the J gene end by 8 bases; junction bases not matched to a gene: 7. For the CDR3, the DNA is TGTGCCAGCAGCTTCTCCCAGACAGGGCATGAGCAGTTCTTC. This codes for CASSFSQTGHEQFF.

The chain is built from TRBV19 and TRBJ2-5, with 7 bases matching TRBD2. CDR1 is LNHDA, CDR2 SQIVND, per germline (reference sequence). CDR3 length equals 15 residues. The junction had 6 bases not matched to a gene; V was cut back by 3 bases and J by 2 bases. DNA of the CDR3: TGTGCCAGTAGTATTGGGGGGGTCCATCAAGAGACCCAGTACTTC. Translation: CASSIGGVHQETQYF.

V is TRBV6-1 and J is TRBJ1-4; a weak D match, TRBD1 (5 bases). Germline loops: CDR1 MNHNS, CDR2 SASEGT. This CDR3 region has 14 residues. Between the trimmed V and J ends, which lost 4 bases and 5 bases, there was a span of 11 bases. DNA of the CDR3: TGTGCCAGCAGTGTAGGAAGGGGCAATGAAAAACTGTTTTTT. This encodes CASSVGRGNEKLFF.

The chain couples TRBV4-3 to TRBJ2-1, with 9 bases identical to TRBD2. Germline CDR1 and CDR2: LGHNA and YSLEER. The V and J ends lost 0 bases and 0 bases, in that order; junction bases with no gene match: 3. This CDR3 spans 17 amino acids. This CDR3 is CASSQELAGSSYNEQFF. The CDR3 DNA reads TGCGCCAGCAGCCAAGAGCTAGCGGGGAGCTCCTACAATGAGCAGTTCTTC.

The rearrangement links TRBV13 to TRBJ1-2; TRBD1 matches 8 bases. Germline values: CDR1 PRHDT, CDR2 FYEKMQ (reference sequence). The CDR3 is 12 residues long. Trimming took 1 base from V and 8 from J; bases not matched to a gene: 0. The CDR3 sequence is CASSLDRGGYTF. The CDR3 DNA sequence: TGTGCCAGCAGCTTAGACAGGGGGGGCTACACCTTC. Full variable domain (remainder filled in from reference TRBV13 and TRBJ1-2): AAGVIQSPRHLIKEKRETATLKCYPIPRHDTVYWYQQGPGQDPQFLISFYEKMQSDKGSIPDRFSAQQFSDYHSELNMSSLELGDSALYFCASSLDRGGYTFGSGTRLTVV.

This sequence joins TRBV21-1 and TRBJ1-2; TRBD1, the table's D call, lacks a check against the DNA. TRBV21-1 is noted as a pseudogene. The CDR3 sequence is 17 residues long. For the CDR3, the DNA is TGTGCCAGCATTCCGCGGCCCGGACAGATAACTAACTATGGCTACACCTTC. Protein: CASIPRPGQITNYGYTF.

V and J are TRBV27 and TRBJ2-7; possible D gene TRBD2, 6 bases. Germline V CDR1 and CDR2: MNHEY, SMNVEV (reference sequence). Trimming removed 4 bases from V and 3 bases from J, with 13 bases in between. The CDR3 spans 14 residues. In DNA form, the CDR3 reads TGTGCCAGCAGTTATCGGGGGTCCATCTACGAGCAGTACTTC. It translates to CASSYRGSIYEQYF.

The chain couples TRBV29-1 to TRBJ2-5; possibly TRBD1 for D (5 bases). The end of the DNA is better explained by TRBJ2-7, so the J call may be wrong. Germline loops: CDR1 SQVTM, CDR2 ANQGSEA. CDR3 length: 13 amino acids. DNA of the CDR3: TGCAGCGTTGACATGGGGCCCGGCTACGAGCAGTACTTC. It specifies CSVDMGPGYEQYF.

The J gene is TRBJ2-3, the V gene TRBV18; 10 positions match TRBD2. Germline CDR1 reads KGHSH; CDR2 reads LQKENI. This CDR3 comprises 18 residues. The V segment lost 1 base and the J segment 0 bases; nucleotides outside the gene matches: 7. CDR3 region: CASSPRASGGRSTDTQYF. The CDR3 region has the DNA TGTGCCAGCTCACCACGGGCTAGCGGGGGCCGTAGCACAGATACGCAGTATTTT.

This clone was detected once. The J gene is TRBJ2-2, the V gene TRBV4-3; 8 nucleotides match TRBD2. The CDR3 runs 17 residues. Germline V CDR1 and CDR2: LGHNA, YSLEER. V shed 4 bases, J shed 5 bases, and the junction held 12 bases outside the gene matches. The CDR3 DNA is TGCGCCAGCAGCCCCACCGACCAAGCGGGGGTGACCGGGGAGCTGTTTTTT. Translation: CASSPTDQAGVTGELFF.

The chain employs TRBV28 and TRBJ1-1; the D gene is possibly TRBD1 (6 bases). The CDR3 sequence is 13 residues long. Germline CDR1 and CDR2: MDHEN and SYDVKM. V gave up 5 bases and J gave up 4 bases, with 11 bases separating them. CDR3 coding DNA: TGTGCCAGCAGTACAGGCAGGGGCACTGAAGCTTTCTTT. It yields the protein CASSTGRGTEAFF. The full variable domain, its missing parts supplied by reference TRBV28 and TRBJ1-1, is DVKVTQSSRYLVKRTGEKVFLECVQDMDHENMFWYRQDPGLGLRLIYFSYDVKMKEKGDIPEGYSVSREKKERFSLILESASTNQTSMYLCASSTGRGTEAFFGQGTRLTVV.

The V and J genes are TRBV4-2 and TRBJ2-3, with 13 positions matching TRBD2. The germline CDR1 and CDR2 sequences are LGHNA and YNFKEQ. V lost 1 base to trimming and J lost 5 bases; unmatched junction nucleotides: 3. The CDR3 totals 16 residues. Here the CDR3 DNA reads TGTGCCAGCAGCCAAGGGACTAGCGGGGGAATAGATACGCAGTATTTT. It is translated as CASSQGTSGGIDTQYF.

In this sample, this clone turned up a few times. This chain connects TRBV19 to TRBJ1-5; no clear D gene. Germline assignment: CDR1 LNHDA and CDR2 SQIVND (reference sequence). V lost 3 bases, J lost 2 bases, and 17 bases lay in between. CDR3 length: 17 residues. Here the CDR3 reads CASSMTGIQPGNQPQHF. The CDR3 DNA reads TGTGCCAGTAGTATGACGGGGATTCAGCCGGGCAATCAGCCCCAGCATTTT. The full variable domain, in which reference TRBV19 and TRBJ1-5 provide the parts outside the CDR3, is DGGITQSPKYLFRKEGQNVTLSCEQNLNHDAMYWYRQDPGQGLRLIYYSQIVNDFQKGDIAEGYSVSREKKESFPLTVTSAQKNPTAFYLCASSMTGIQPGNQPQHFGDGTRLSIL.

The rearrangement links TRBV23-1 to TRBJ1-1; a possible D gene is TRBD1 (6 bases). TRBV23-1 falls under the ORF class, with uncertain function. Deletions cut 0 bases from V and 0 bases from J, with 14 bases between. The CDR3 consists of 17 residues. The CDR3 DNA reads as TGCGCCAGCAGTCAATCGGGGGCGAGGACCTTGAACACTGAAGCTTTCTTT. Protein product: CASSQSGARTLNTEAFF.

The chain recombines TRBV5-6 with TRBJ2-2; perhaps TRBD1 as D (6 bases). The CDR3 length is 17 residues. Germline assignment: CDR1 SGHDT and CDR2 YYEEEE. Trimming pared 4 bases from V and 2 bases from J, leaving 18 bases between. The CDR3: CASSPSQGHYNTGELFF. The CDR3 DNA follows: TGTGCCAGCAGCCCATCCCAGGGGCATTATAACACCGGGGAGCTGTTTTTT.

CDR3 in DNA: TGTGCCAGCAGTTACTCGAGTTTCGGTCTCGGAGATACGCAGTATTTT. Translation: CASSYSSFGLGDTQYF. The chain is built from TRBV6-6 and TRBJ2-3; D gene unclear. V lost 0 bases and J 5 bases, leaving 15 bases between the germline ends. From germline, CDR1 is MNHNY and CDR2 SVGAGI (reference sequence). The CDR3 is 16 residues long.